The 12 T cell receptor beta chains below all came from one sample that was sequenced in a study of T-cell reconstitution after alpha-beta-depleted transplantation in children. The TCRbeta library was prepared with unique molecular identifiers. TCRdb called the PCR reads again in MiXCR, with one record for every CDR3 protein. The profile covers 600,000 to 700,000 distinct CDR3 sequences, with roughly 15% appearing a single time and 0.85% to 1.3% taken by the ten largest. Sample: PBMCs from the stem cell graft donor, taken from the stem cell graft. The source is a human donor who donated a stem cell graft to a child with acute myeloid leukemia.

This clonotype was observed at least ten times. J is TRBJ2-3 and V is TRBV20-1; no firm D call. This CDR3 has 16 amino acids. The germline gives CDR1 DFQATT, CDR2 SNEGSKA (reference sequence). With 1 base removed from V and 0 bases from J, the gap between germline ends came to 14 bases. The CDR3 here is CSARALLVTSTDTQYF. In DNA, the CDR3 is TGCAGTGCTAGAGCCTTGTTGGTAACTAGCACAGATACGCAGTATTTT.

This clonotype was seen at least ten times. The CDR3 here is CSADDLLAGISYNEQFF. The CDR3 DNA reads as TGCAGCGCCGACGACCTACTCGCAGGGATCTCCTACAATGAGCAGTTCTTC. This chain joins TRBV29-1 and TRBJ2-1, with D perhaps TRBD1 (5 bases). This CDR3 has 17 residues. Germline CDR1 reads SQVTM; CDR2 reads ANQGSEA. Trimming removed 7 bases from V and 0 bases from J, with 22 bases in between.

This clonotype was seen ten or more times. This chain connects TRBV19 to TRBJ2-3; a weak D match, TRBD1 (6 bases). Per germline, CDR1 LNHDA and CDR2 SQIVND (reference sequence). The germline V and J ends were trimmed by 5 bases and 2 bases, with 14 bases remaining between them. This CDR3 has 15 amino acids. As DNA, the CDR3 is TGTGCCAGTAGTGGGGACAACTCCTACACAGATACGCAGTATTTT. Translation gives CASSGDNSYTDTQYF. The variable domain in full, completed from reference TRBV19 and TRBJ2-3, reads DGGITQSPKYLFRKEGQNVTLSCEQNLNHDAMYWYRQDPGQGLRLIYYSQIVNDFQKGDIAEGYSVSREKKESFPLTVTSAQKNPTAFYLCASSGDNSYTDTQYFGPGTRLTVL.

Of note for this clonotype: A much larger clonotype is one base distant, so this may be a read error. J is TRBJ1-5 and V is TRBV20-1; the D is unclear. The CDR3 covers 14 residues. Germline-derived CDR1 and CDR2 are DFQATT and SNEGSKA (reference sequence). The CDR3: CSAAWVRSNKPQHF. DNA of the CDR3: TGCAGTGCTGCGTGGGTGCGGAGCAATAAGCCCCAGCATTTT.

This clonotype was seen a few times. The rearrangement links TRBV6-2 or TRBV6-3 to TRBJ1-5, with unresolved D. The CDR3 contains 14 residues. Deletions cut 2 bases from V and 5 bases from J, with 10 bases between. Germline CDR1 MNHEY, CDR2 SVGEGT. CDR3 protein: CASSYGEVHQPQHF. Written as DNA, the CDR3 is TGTGCCAGCAGTTACGGGGAGGTGCATCAGCCCCAGCATTTT.

This clonotype came up many times. The chain is built from TRBV20-1 and TRBJ1-1, with 7 bases fitting TRBD1. The ends lost 4 bases at V and 0 bases at J; junction bases unmatched: 8. From germline, CDR1 is DFQATT and CDR2 SNEGSKA (reference sequence). CDR3 length equals 15 residues. CDR3 nucleotides: TGCAGTGCTACAGGCGGGACAGCCATGAACACTGAAGCTTTCTTT. Translation gives CSATGGTAMNTEAFF.

The CDR3 here is CATSRDVFEGGYQETQYF. CDR3 sequence (DNA): TGTGCCACCAGCAGAGATGTTTTCGAGGGGGGGTACCAAGAGACCCAGTACTTC. V is TRBV15 and J is TRBJ2-5, with D possibly matching TRBD2 (7 bases). The germline V gene encodes CDR1 LNHNV and CDR2 YYDKDF (reference sequence). V was clipped by 0 bases and J by 0 bases, with 17 bases between them. The CDR3 is made up of 18 amino acids.

This clonotype was detected many times. V gene TRBV20-1 combines with J gene TRBJ2-5; 9 bases map to TRBD1. The CDR3 consists of 16 residues. Germline CDR1 DFQATT, CDR2 SNEGSKA (reference sequence). The J segment lost 0 bases and the V segment lost 0 bases, leaving 5 bases of the junction unmatched. The CDR3 DNA reads as TGCAGTGCTAGAGATTTTGGACAGGGGTACCAAGAGACCCAGTACTTC. This codes for CSARDFGQGYQETQYF.

As for this clonotype: This may stem from a read error, because a much larger clone lies one nucleotide away. This chain connects TRBV20-1 to TRBJ1-1; the D gene is possibly TRBD1 (6 bases). The CDR3 length is 15 residues. CDR1 is DFQATT, CDR2 SNEGSKA, per germline (reference sequence). CDR3 nucleotide sequence: TGCAGTGCTAGAGATAGGAGAACAGGGTACACTGAAGCTTCCTTT. Amino acids: CSARDRRTGYTEASF.

The V and J genes are TRBV21-1 and TRBJ1-3; the DNA was not used to check the table's D call, TRBD1. TRBV21-1 is reported as a pseudogene. There are 16 residues in the CDR3. The CDR3 DNA follows: TGTGCCAGCAGCAAATCGGGGGCGCCGGCTGGAAACACCATATATTTT. It codes for CASSKSGAPAGNTIYF.

This clonotype was found a few times. V usage is TRBV19 and J usage is TRBJ1-5; D is unresolved. CDR3 length: 13 amino acids. Germline V gene lookup returns CDR1 LNHDA and CDR2 SQIVND (reference sequence). V was clipped by 1 base and J by 1 base, with 2 bases between them. CDR3 sequence reads: CASSIASNQPQHF. In DNA, the CDR3 is TGTGCCAGTAGTATAGCGAGCAATCAGCCCCAGCATTTT.

In its sample, this clonotype was seen many times. The rearrangement links TRBV20-1 to TRBJ2-7; 7 bases agree with TRBD1. CDR1 and CDR2 (germline): DFQATT, SNEGSKA (reference sequence). The CDR3 length is 14 residues. V shed 2 bases, J shed 2 bases, and the junction held 6 bases outside the gene matches. The DNA of the CDR3 is TGCAGTGCTAGATACCGGGACAGCCCCTACGAGCAGTACTTC. Its translation is CSARYRDSPYEQYF.